The 26 T cell receptor beta chains below all came from one sample that was sequenced in a study of shared clonotypes between healthy human individuals. Sequencing used immunoSEQ multiplex PCR; TCRdb keeps in-frame clones, though not all of them. The data hold roughly 2 million clones, with around 95% observed a single time. Sequenced material: naive CD4+ T cells sorted from blood. Subset reported: CD45RA+ positively selected. The receptors derive from a man aged 18 to 35 in good health.

The genes are TRBV10-2 and TRBJ1-1; weak D call: TRBD1 (6 bases). Trimming stripped 7 bases from V and 1 base from J, with 10 bases between. The CDR3 spans 13 residues. Germline-derived CDR1 and CDR2 are WSHSY and SAAADI. In nucleotides, the CDR3 is TGCGCCAGCAAGCAGGGGACGAACACTGAAGCTTTCTTT. Translated: CASKQGTNTEAFF.

V is TRBV4-1 and J is TRBJ2-2, with TRBD2 matching over 14 bases. The CDR3 totals 18 residues. V was clipped by 1 base and J by 3 bases; unmatched bases: 4. CDR1 MGHRA and CDR2 YSYEKL come from the germline V gene. The CDR3 nucleotides read TGCGCCAGCAGCCAAGGGACTAGCGGGGGGCCTTACACCGGGGAGCTGTTTTTT. Its protein is CASSQGTSGGPYTGELFF.

This rearrangement joins TRBV18 to TRBJ1-2; D is uncertain. The ends were cut back, 1 base at V and 4 bases at J, with 13 bases in the middle. CDR3 length equals 15 residues. Germline V gene sequence: CDR1 KGHSH, CDR2 LQKENI. CDR3 in DNA: TGTGCCAGCTCACCACGGGGTAGAAGCCCCTATGGCTACACCTTC. Its protein is CASSPRGRSPYGYTF.

There are a few counts of this clone. The V call is TRBV2, the J call TRBJ2-2; the D gene is possibly TRBD2 (5 bases). Germline V gene lookup returns CDR1 SNHLY and CDR2 FYNNEI. This CDR3 has 15 residues. Between the trimmed V and J ends, which lost 6 bases and 2 bases, there was a span of 13 bases. In DNA form, the CDR3 reads TGTGCCAGCAGGGAGGACCGATCCAACACCGGGGAGCTGTTTTTT. Residues: CASREDRSNTGELFF.

Details on this clone: This specimen includes other DNA sequences encoding the same CDR3. J is TRBJ2-5 and V is TRBV5-1, with TRBD2 identical over 7 bases. Trimming cost V 4 bases and J 2 bases; bases outside gene matches: 5. The CDR3 loop spans 14 amino acids. Germline V gene data show CDR1 as SGHRS and CDR2 as YFSETQ. This CDR3 is CASSRTSAQETQYF. The CDR3, as DNA: TGCGCCAGCAGCCGAACTAGCGCACAAGAGACCCAGTACTTC.

This chain connects TRBV30 to TRBJ1-2; no firm D call. CDR1 is GTSNPN, CDR2 SVGIG, per germline (reference sequence). V lost 3 bases and J 8 bases, leaving 13 bases between the germline ends. The CDR3 sequence is 12 residues long. The CDR3 region is CAWRESVGGYTF. CDR3 in DNA: TGTGCCTGGAGGGAATCAGTTGGAGGCTACACCTTC.

V usage is TRBV6-6 and J usage is TRBJ1-6, with 12 positions matching TRBD1. The CDR3 is made up of 15 amino acids. J was trimmed by 7 bases and V by 6 bases; bases with no gene match: 4. CDR1 MNHNY and CDR2 SVGAGI come from the germline V gene (reference sequence). CDR3 in DNA: TGTGCCAGCAGCTGGGGACAGGGGGCGAATTCACCCCTCCACTTT. It codes for CASSWGQGANSPLHF.

The chain is built from TRBV7-2 and TRBJ2-3; D ambiguous. Trimming removed 5 bases from V and 5 bases from J, with 14 bases in between. This CDR3 comprises 14 residues. CDR1 is SGHTA, CDR2 FQGNSA, per germline. The CDR3 DNA sequence: TGTGCCAGCAGCATTAGAACCCCCAGAGATACGCAGTATTTT. This gives the protein CASSIRTPRDTQYF.

The chain carries TRBV10-3 and TRBJ2-5; D is perhaps TRBD2 (6 bases). This CDR3 has 14 amino acids. Germline-derived CDR1 and CDR2 are ENHRY and SYGVKD. The V gene lost 10 bases and the J gene lost 3 bases, with 18 bases spanning the gap. CDR3 residues: CATGAGLAEETQYF. The CDR3 DNA reads as TGTGCCACCGGCGCGGGGCTGGCCGAAGAGACCCAGTACTTC.

The V and J genes are TRBV6-5 and TRBJ1-2; unclear D gene. The CDR3 totals 16 residues. Germline lookup yields CDR1 MNHEY and CDR2 SVGAGI. The V and J ends lost 0 bases and 4 bases respectively, with 15 bases between them. The CDR3 reads CASSYSIITPPYGYTF. Written as DNA, the CDR3 is TGTGCCAGCAGTTACTCGATTATAACCCCGCCCTATGGCTACACCTTC.

J is TRBJ1-1 and V is TRBV7-2; D gene ambiguous. Germline loops: CDR1 SGHTA, CDR2 FQGNSA. The CDR3 spans 13 residues. The V end lost 5 bases, the J end lost 4 bases, and 11 bases lay between the germline ends. CDR3 loop: CASSTSEGTEAFF. The CDR3 nucleotides are TGTGCCAGCAGCACAAGTGAGGGCACTGAAGCTTTCTTT.

This chain links TRBV30 with TRBJ1-4, with TRBD1 matching over 7 bases. The CDR3 spans 15 residues. Trimming at V came to 5 bases and at J to 2 bases, leaving 8 bases not matched to a gene. Germline V gene sequence: CDR1 GTSNPN, CDR2 SVGIG (reference sequence). The CDR3 here is CAWVGGVGTNEKLFF. Here the CDR3 DNA reads TGTGCCTGGGTAGGGGGCGTGGGGACTAATGAAAAACTGTTTTTT.

In its sample, this clone was seen once. The chain recombines TRBV10-3 with TRBJ2-2; TRBD1 agrees at 7 bases. Trimming at V came to 3 bases and at J to 4 bases, leaving 17 bases not matched to a gene. Germline CDR1 and CDR2: ENHRY and SYGVKD. The CDR3 contains 19 residues. CDR3 loop: CAISELQGQVGFSTGELFF. CDR3 sequence (DNA): TGTGCCATCAGTGAATTGCAAGGACAGGTGGGCTTTAGCACCGGGGAGCTGTTTTTT.

The chain carries TRBV2 and TRBJ1-6; the D is unclear. The CDR3 extends over 13 amino acids. V dropped 6 bases and J dropped 3 bases, with 6 bases sitting between them. Looked up from germline, CDR1 is SNHLY and CDR2 is FYNNEI. The CDR3 loop is CASRANYNSPLHF. The CDR3 DNA is TGTGCCAGCAGAGCCAACTATAATTCACCCCTCCACTTT. Supplemented by reference TRBV2 and TRBJ1-6, the full variable domain reads EPEVTQTPSHQVTQMGQEVILRCVPISNHLYFYWYRQILGQKVEFLVSFYNNEISEKSEIFDDQFSVERPDGSNFTLKIRSTKLEDSAMYFCASRANYNSPLHFGNGTRLTVT.

The chain recombines TRBV12-5 with TRBJ2-7; TRBD2 matches 7 bases. Germline values: CDR1 LGHNT, CDR2 FRNRAP. Trimming took 3 bases from V and 6 from J; bases not matched to a gene: 2. The CDR3 is made up of 12 amino acids. In DNA form, the CDR3 reads TGTGCTAGTGGTTTAGGACTAGGCGAGCAGTACTTC. It codes for CASGLGLGEQYF.

The CDR3 bases are TGTGCCAGCAGTGTATTGAACACTGAAGCTTTCTTT. Amino acid sequence: CASSVLNTEAFF. V is TRBV2 and J is TRBJ1-1, with D hard to call. The germline CDR1 and CDR2 sequences are SNHLY and FYNNEI. The CDR3 runs to 12 residues. V was pared by 4 bases and J by 0 bases, with 3 bases between.

This clone has a single count. This chain joins TRBV28 and TRBJ1-5, with D possibly TRBD1 on 6 matching bases. V shed 7 bases and J shed 2 bases, with 15 bases lying between them. This CDR3 spans 15 amino acids. Germline CDR1 MDHEN, CDR2 SYDVKM. CDR3 loop: CASTRGGGGNQPQHF. In DNA, the CDR3 is TGTGCCAGCACCCGAGGGGGTGGTGGCAATCAGCCCCAGCATTTT.

This chain links TRBV10-3 with TRBJ2-5; tentative D call: TRBD1 (5 bases). Trimming stripped 8 bases from V and 5 bases from J, with 15 bases between. This CDR3 spans 13 amino acids. The germline V gene encodes CDR1 ENHRY and CDR2 SYGVKD. The DNA for the CDR3 is TGTGCCATCGGGCAGGGTGGAGAGGAGACCCAGTACTTC. This sequence encodes CAIGQGGEETQYF.

The J gene is TRBJ1-5, the V gene TRBV13; D unresolved. V lost 0 bases, J lost 9 bases, and 15 bases lay in between. Germline CDR1 reads PRHDT; CDR2 reads FYEKMQ (reference sequence). The CDR3 has 15 amino acids. The CDR3 sequence is CASSLGRDQKRPQHF. The CDR3 DNA follows: TGTGCCAGCAGCTTAGGCCGAGACCAGAAGCGGCCCCAGCATTTT.

The chain joins TRBV19 to TRBJ2-1; 8 bases are a match to TRBD2. There are 15 residues in the CDR3. The germline V gene has CDR1 LNHDA and CDR2 SQIVND (reference sequence). The V and J ends lost 3 bases and 3 bases, in that order; junction bases with no gene match: 4. CDR3 sequence reads: CASSIQSGSYNEQFF. The CDR3 DNA reads TGTGCCAGTAGTATTCAAAGCGGGAGCTACAATGAGCAGTTCTTC.

The chain employs TRBV4-2 and TRBJ2-2; 9 positions agree with TRBD2. The CDR3 covers 16 residues. CDR1 LGHNA and CDR2 YNFKEQ come from the germline V gene. J gave up 3 bases and V 3 bases, and 5 bases lay outside the gene matches. CDR3 region: CASSQGGGAHTGELFF. CDR3 nucleotide sequence: TGTGCCAGCAGCCAGGGCGGGGGGGCCCACACCGGGGAGCTGTTTTTT.

This sequence joins TRBV7-2 and TRBJ2-1; 9 bases fit TRBD1. The CDR3 spans 12 residues. The germline V gene encodes CDR1 SGHTA and CDR2 FQGNSA. Trimming took 5 bases from V and 15 from J; bases not matched to a gene: 8. In DNA, the CDR3 is TGTGCCAGCAGCCCTAGGACAGGGGTTCGGTTCTTC. This codes for CASSPRTGVRFF.

A note on this clone: The same CDR3 can be traced to other DNA sequences in this sample. This chain uses TRBV7-2 with TRBJ2-2; no reliable D call. The CDR3 runs to 14 residues. Germline CDR1 is SGHTA and CDR2 is FQGNSA. The V end was cut by 1 base, the J end by 6 bases, with 9 bases between. The CDR3 bases are TGTGCCAGCAGCTTAGGGGGATCCGCCGGGGAGCTGTTTTTT. Translating gives CASSLGGSAGELFF.

In this sample, this clone turned up once. The rearrangement uses TRBV4-1 and TRBJ1-5; weak D call: TRBD1 (6 bases). Germline V gene lookup returns CDR1 MGHRA and CDR2 YSYEKL. V lost 0 bases and J lost 5, with 14 bases in between. The CDR3 has 16 residues. The DNA for the CDR3 is TGCGCCAGCAGCCAAGATGGGTCGGGGGCTTATCAGCCCCAGCATTTT. It encodes CASSQDGSGAYQPQHF.

This rearrangement joins TRBV6-1 to TRBJ1-5; D gene ambiguous. The CDR3 has 14 residues. The germline gives CDR1 MNHNS, CDR2 SASEGT. V lost 1 base to trimming and J lost 7 bases, with 11 bases between them. CDR3 residues: CASSEEVVGQPQHF. The CDR3 coding sequence is TGTGCCAGCAGTGAAGAGGTTGTGGGGCAGCCCCAGCATTTT.

This clone was detected only once. The rearrangement uses TRBV2 and TRBJ2-5; 11 bases fit TRBD2. The trim removed 4 bases at V and 2 bases at J, leaving 6 bases unmatched. CDR1 and CDR2 (germline): SNHLY, FYNNEI. This CDR3 spans 16 amino acids. CDR3 amino acids: CASSVRTSGGQETQYF. The CDR3 bases are TGTGCCAGCAGTGTGAGAACTAGCGGGGGACAAGAGACCCAGTACTTC.